A selection of T cell receptor beta chains follows, all from one sample in a study of T cell changes during pregnancy in multiple sclerosis. The data were produced by immunoSEQ multiplex PCR, yet TCRdb's version contains in-frame clones alone and is incomplete. The data contain 44,000 or so clones, approximately 90% of them singletons. The sequencing used CD8+ T cells from peripheral blood mononuclear cells, collected after pregnancy. These receptors were obtained from a female donor in good health, enrolled as a control in a pregnancy study. Both conserved end residues are part of each CDR3. A D gene is named only where the DNA matches it firmly. Clone sizes are given selectively: once, few, many, or a class where the clone is expanded.

j_call clone_size v_call cdr3_length d_call cdr3_aa cdr3_nt
TRBJ2-5 - TRBV5-4 16 TRBD2 CASSPGGAGPVGTQYF TGTGCCAGCAGCCCGGGGGGGGCGGGGCCCGTTGGGACCCAGTACTTC
TRBJ1-2 - TRBV5-1 17 - CASSPGGGSGPNYGYTF TGCGCCAGCAGCCCCGGGGGAGGGTCTGGCCCTAACTATGGCTACACCTTC
TRBJ2-1 - TRBV7-3 15 - CASSPPGASYNEQFF TGTGCCAGCAGCCCCCCAGGGGCTTCCTACAATGAGCAGTTCTTC
TRBJ1-2 - TRBV4-2 14 - CASSPTYSIYGYTF TGTGCCAGCAGCCCCACCTATTCTATCTATGGCTACACCTTC
TRBJ2-3 - TRBV7-9 15 TRBD2 CASSYGTSGRDTQYF TGTGCCAGCAGCTACGGGACTAGCGGGCGCGATACGCAGTATTTT
TRBJ1-3 - TRBV6-1 14 - CASRDTLSGNTIYF TGTGCCAGCAGGGACACACTCTCTGGAAACACCATATATTTT
TRBJ2-7 - TRBV2 13 - CASNPTETYEQYF TGTGCCAGCAATCCGACAGAGACCTACGAGCAGTACTTC
TRBJ1-1 - TRBV7-9 13 - CASSPLPAGRAFF TGTGCCAGCAGCCCCCTCCCCGCGGGAAGGGCTTTCTTT
TRBJ1-1 - TRBV5-1 13 - CASSLVVGSIAFF TGCGCCAGCAGCTTGGTGGTGGGCTCTATAGCTTTCTTT
TRBJ2-7 - TRBV2 14 TRBD1 CASSWSGGEYEQYF TGTGCCAGCAGTTGGTCAGGGGGAGAATACGAGCAGTACTTC
TRBJ1-1 - TRBV4-2 15 - CASSQDSGPNTEAFF TGTGCCAGCAGCCAAGATTCCGGTCCGAACACTGAAGCTTTCTTT
TRBJ1-6 - TRBV4-1 14 TRBD1 CASSGDSTNVPLHF TGCGCCAGCAGCGGGGACAGCACTAATGTGCCCCTCCACTTT
TRBJ2-3 - TRBV7-9 13 - CASSDGGTDTQYF TGTGCCAGCAGCGACGGGGGCACAGATACGCAGTATTTT
TRBJ2-7 - TRBV9 13 TRBD1 CASSGGQPTEQYF TGTGCCAGCAGCGGGGGACAGCCCACCGAGCAGTACTTC
TRBJ2-3 - TRBV27 19 TRBD2 CASSLRLAGAVAGTDTQYF TGTGCCAGCAGTTTAAGGCTAGCGGGGGCCGTCGCTGGCACAGATACGCAGTATTTT
TRBJ1-5 - TRBV15 12 - CATSYSNQPQHF TGTGCCACCAGTTATAGCAATCAGCCCCAGCATTTT
TRBJ2-3 - TRBV29-1 15 - CSVAKASVSTDTQYF TGCAGCGTCGCCAAGGCTAGCGTAAGCACAGATACGCAGTATTTT
TRBJ2-2 - TRBV9 16 - CASSVGSSVGTGELFF TGTGCCAGCAGCGTAGGTAGCTCAGTCGGCACCGGGGAGCTGTTTTTT
TRBJ1-3 - TRBV30 13 - CAWSGRGVNTIYF TGTGCCTGGAGTGGGCGGGGGGTCAACACCATATATTTT
TRBJ2-7 - TRBV25-1 13 TRBD1 CASSDGTDYEQYF TGTGCCAGCAGTGACGGGACAGATTACGAGCAGTACTTC
TRBJ2-7 - TRBV4-3 15 TRBD2 CASSQTSGASYEQYF TGCGCCAGCAGCCAGACTAGCGGGGCCTCCTACGAGCAGTACTTC
TRBJ1-2 - TRBV7-2 15 - CASSLARQGSYGYTF TGTGCCAGCAGCTTAGCGAGGCAGGGGTCCTATGGCTACACCTTC
TRBJ1-2 - TRBV5-1 15 TRBD1 CASSLDQGAVYGYTF TGCGCCAGCAGCTTGGATCAGGGGGCCGTCTATGGCTACACCTTC
TRBJ2-3 - TRBV4-1 18 TRBD2 CASSAILSGGINTDTQYF TGCGCCAGCAGCGCCATACTGAGCGGGGGGATTAACACAGATACGCAGTATTTT
TRBJ1-6 - TRBV9 14 TRBD1 CASSRDRSNSPLHF TGTGCCAGCAGCCGGGACAGGAGTAATTCACCCCTCCACTTT
TRBJ1-1 - TRBV11-1 15 TRBD1 CASSLWDRENTEAFF TGTGCCAGCAGCTTATGGGACAGGGAGAACACTGAAGCTTTCTTT
TRBJ1-4 - TRBV4-3 15 TRBD1 CASKGTVTTNEKLFF TGCGCCAGTAAAGGGACAGTAACAACTAATGAAAAACTGTTTTTT
TRBJ1-5 - TRBV7-8 17 TRBD1 CASSLGTGDLSNQPQHF TGTGCCAGCAGCTTAGGGACAGGGGACCTTAGCAATCAGCCCCAGCATTTT
TRBJ2-3 - TRBV7-3 15 TRBD2 CASSPLGGNSDTQYF TGTGCCAGCAGCCCCTTGGGGGGGAATTCAGATACGCAGTATTTT
TRBJ1-2 - TRBV9 16 TRBD1 CASSVSDRGIYYGYTF TGTGCCAGCAGCGTATCGGACAGGGGTATTTACTATGGCTACACCTTC
TRBJ2-2 once TRBV10-3 17 - CAISESPLAANTGELFF TGTGCCATCAGTGAGTCGCCTCTCGCGGCGAACACCGGGGAGCTGTTTTTT
TRBJ2-7 - TRBV7-3 14 TRBD1 CASSSGTGGNEQYF TGTGCCAGCAGCTCCGGGACAGGGGGCAACGAGCAGTACTTC